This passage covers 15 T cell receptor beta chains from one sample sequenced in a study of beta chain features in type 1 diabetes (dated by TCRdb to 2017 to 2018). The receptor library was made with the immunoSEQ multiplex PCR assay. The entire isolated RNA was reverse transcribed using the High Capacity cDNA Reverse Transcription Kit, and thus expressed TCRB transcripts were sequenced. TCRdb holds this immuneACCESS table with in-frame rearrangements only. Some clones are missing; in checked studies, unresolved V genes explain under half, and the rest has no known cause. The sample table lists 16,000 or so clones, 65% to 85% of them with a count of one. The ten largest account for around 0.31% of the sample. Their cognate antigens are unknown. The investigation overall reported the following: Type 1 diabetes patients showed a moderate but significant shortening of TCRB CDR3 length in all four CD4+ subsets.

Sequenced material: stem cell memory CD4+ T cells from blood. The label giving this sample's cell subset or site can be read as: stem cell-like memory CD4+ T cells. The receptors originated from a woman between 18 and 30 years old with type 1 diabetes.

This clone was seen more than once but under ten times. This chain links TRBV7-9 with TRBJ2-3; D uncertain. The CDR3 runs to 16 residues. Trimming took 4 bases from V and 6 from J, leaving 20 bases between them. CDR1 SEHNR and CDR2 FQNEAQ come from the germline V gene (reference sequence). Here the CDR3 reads CASSSYRSVHSDTQYF. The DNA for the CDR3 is TGTGCCAGCAGCTCCTATCGAAGTGTACACAGTGATACGCAGTATTTT.

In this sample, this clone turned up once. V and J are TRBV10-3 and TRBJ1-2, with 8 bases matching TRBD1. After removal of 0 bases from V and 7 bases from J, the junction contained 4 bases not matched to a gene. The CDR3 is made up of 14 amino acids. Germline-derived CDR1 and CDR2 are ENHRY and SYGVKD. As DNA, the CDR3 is TGTGCCATCAGTGAGTCCGGGACAGGCTCTGGCTACACCTTC. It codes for CAISESGTGSGYTF.

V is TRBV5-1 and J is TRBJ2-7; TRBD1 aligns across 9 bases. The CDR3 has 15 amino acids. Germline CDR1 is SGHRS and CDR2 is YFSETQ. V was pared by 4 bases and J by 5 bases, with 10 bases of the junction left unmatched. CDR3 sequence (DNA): TGCGCCAGCAGCGCTCGACAGGGGGGTAAGAACGAGCAGTACTTC. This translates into CASSARQGGKNEQYF.

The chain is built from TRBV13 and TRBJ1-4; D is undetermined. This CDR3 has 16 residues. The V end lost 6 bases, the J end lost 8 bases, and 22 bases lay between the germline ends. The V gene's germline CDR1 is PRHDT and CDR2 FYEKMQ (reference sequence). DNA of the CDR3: TGTGCCAGCAGACACGGGAAGGCAGCCCAGCGAGAAAAACTGTTTTTT. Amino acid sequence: CASRHGKAAQREKLFF.

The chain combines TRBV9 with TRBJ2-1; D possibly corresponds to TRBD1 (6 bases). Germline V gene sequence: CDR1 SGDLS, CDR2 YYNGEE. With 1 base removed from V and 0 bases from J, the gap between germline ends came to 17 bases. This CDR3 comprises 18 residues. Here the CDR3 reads CASSVWGTRGSSYNEQFF. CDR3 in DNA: TGTGCCAGCAGCGTATGGGGAACTAGGGGGAGCTCCTACAATGAGCAGTTCTTC.

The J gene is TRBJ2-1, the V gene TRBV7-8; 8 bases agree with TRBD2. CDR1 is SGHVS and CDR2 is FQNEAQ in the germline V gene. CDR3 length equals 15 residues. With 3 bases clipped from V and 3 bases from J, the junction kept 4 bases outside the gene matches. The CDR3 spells CASSFISGVYNEQFF. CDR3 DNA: TGTGCCAGCAGCTTTATTAGCGGGGTCTACAATGAGCAGTTCTTC.

CDR3 amino acids: CASRISGGEKLFF. The CDR3 bases are TGTGCCAGCAGAATTAGCGGTGGTGAAAAACTGTTTTTT. V usage is TRBV7-9 and J usage is TRBJ1-4, with D hard to call. The CDR3 is 13 amino acids. Trimming shortened V by 6 bases and J by 7 bases, and 12 bases separated the two germline ends. Germline CDR1 reads SEHNR; CDR2 reads FQNEAQ (reference sequence). Filled out from reference TRBV7-9 and TRBJ1-4, the complete variable domain reads DTGVSQNPRHKITKRGQNVTFRCDPISEHNRLYWYRQTLGQGPEFLTYFQNEAQLEKSRLLSDRFSAERPKGSFSTLEIQRTEQGDSAMYLCASRISGGEKLFFGSGTQLSVL.

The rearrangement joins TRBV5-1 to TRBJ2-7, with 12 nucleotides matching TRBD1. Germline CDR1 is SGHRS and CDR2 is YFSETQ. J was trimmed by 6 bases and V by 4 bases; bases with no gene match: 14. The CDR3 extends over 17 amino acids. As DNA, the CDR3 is TGCGCCAGCAGCGCCGGGACAGGGGGCGCCGGGTCGGGCGAGCAGTACTTC. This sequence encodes CASSAGTGGAGSGEQYF.

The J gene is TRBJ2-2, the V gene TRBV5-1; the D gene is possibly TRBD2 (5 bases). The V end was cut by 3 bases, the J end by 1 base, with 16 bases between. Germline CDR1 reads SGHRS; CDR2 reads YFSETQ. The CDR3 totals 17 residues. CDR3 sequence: CASSSDPVGGNTGELFF. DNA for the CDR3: TGCGCCAGCAGCTCCGACCCAGTTGGAGGGAACACCGGGGAGCTGTTTTTT.

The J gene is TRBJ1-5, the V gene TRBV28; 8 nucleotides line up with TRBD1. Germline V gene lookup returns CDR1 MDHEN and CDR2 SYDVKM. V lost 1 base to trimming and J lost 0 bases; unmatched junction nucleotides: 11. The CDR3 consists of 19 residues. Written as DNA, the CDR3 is TGTGCCAGCAGTTTATTCGGACAGGGAGTGGGGTATAGCAATCAGCCCCAGCATTTT. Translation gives CASSLFGQGVGYSNQPQHF.

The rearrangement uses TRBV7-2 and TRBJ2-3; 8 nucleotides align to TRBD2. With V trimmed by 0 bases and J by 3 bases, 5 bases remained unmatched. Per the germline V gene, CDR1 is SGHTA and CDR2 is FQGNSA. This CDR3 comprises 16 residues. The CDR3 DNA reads TGTGCCAGCAGCTTAGCGTGGGCTAGCGGGACAGATACGCAGTATTTT. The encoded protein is CASSLAWASGTDTQYF.

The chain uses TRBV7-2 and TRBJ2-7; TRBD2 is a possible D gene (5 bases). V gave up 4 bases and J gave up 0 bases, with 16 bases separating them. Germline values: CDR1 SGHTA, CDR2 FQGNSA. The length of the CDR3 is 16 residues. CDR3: CASSSWERANSYEQYF. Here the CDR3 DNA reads TGTGCCAGCAGCTCATGGGAGCGCGCAAACTCCTACGAGCAGTACTTC.

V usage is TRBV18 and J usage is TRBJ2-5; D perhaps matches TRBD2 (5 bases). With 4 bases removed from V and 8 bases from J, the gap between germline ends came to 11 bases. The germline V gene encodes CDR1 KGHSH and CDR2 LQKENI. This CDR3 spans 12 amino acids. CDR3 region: CASSLELGTQYF. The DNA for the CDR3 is TGTGCCAGCTCACTTGAACTAGGCACCCAGTACTTC.

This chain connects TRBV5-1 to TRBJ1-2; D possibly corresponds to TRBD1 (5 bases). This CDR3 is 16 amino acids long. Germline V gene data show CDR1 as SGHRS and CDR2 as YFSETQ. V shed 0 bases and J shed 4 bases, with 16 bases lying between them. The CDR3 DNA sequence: TGCGCCAGCAGCTTGGTAGGCGGGGGTAGGGCCTATGGCTACACCTTC. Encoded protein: CASSLVGGGRAYGYTF.

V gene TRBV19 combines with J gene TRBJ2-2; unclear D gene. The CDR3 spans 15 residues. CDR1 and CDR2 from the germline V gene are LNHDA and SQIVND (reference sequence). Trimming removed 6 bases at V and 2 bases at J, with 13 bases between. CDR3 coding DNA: TGTGCCAGTAGAAGTCGGTCATATAACACCGGGGAGCTGTTTTTT. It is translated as CASRSRSYNTGELFF.